One sample yielded the 22 T cell receptor beta chains listed below, sequenced in a study of blood T cells in healthy people across ages. For the second PCR, which ran for about 7 to 11 cycles, a sample-barcoded 5' primer and a J-beta primer mix were used. TCRdb processed the 5' RACE reads anew with MiXCR; each CDR3 protein has one entry. Among around 780,000 distinct CDR3 sequences listed, approximately 60% were seen once. Source material: blood. The source of these receptors is a man in his forties in good health.

The chain uses TRBV18 and TRBJ2-6, with 7 bases aligning to TRBD2. Germline V lookup: CDR1 KGHSH, CDR2 LQKENI. The CDR3 has 16 amino acids. The J segment lost 10 bases and the V segment lost 3 bases, leaving 12 bases of the junction unmatched. CDR3 loop: CASSPGEGQTSNVLTF. In nucleotides, the CDR3 is TGTGCCAGCTCACCTGGGGAGGGGCAGACAAGTAACGTCCTGACTTTC. The full variable domain, completed using reference TRBV18 and TRBJ2-6, is NAGVMQNPRHLVRRRGQEARLRCSPMKGHSHVYWYRQLPEEGLKFMVYLQKENIIDESGMPKERFSAEFPKEGPSILRIQQVVRGDSAAYFCASSPGEGQTSNVLTFGAGSRLTVL.

This clonotype has only a few counts. This chain uses TRBV12-3 or TRBV12-4 with TRBJ2-7; D not certain. With 5 bases removed from V and 2 bases from J, the gap between germline ends came to 10 bases. CDR3 length equals 13 residues. CDR3 sequence (DNA): TGTGCCAGCAGTCCGACAAATACCTACGAGCAGTACTTC. Its translation is CASSPTNTYEQYF.

This chain links TRBV6-5 with TRBJ1-4; unclear D gene. Germline CDR1 reads MNHEY; CDR2 reads SVGAGI. The CDR3 sequence is 14 residues long. Trimming took off 4 bases at V and 3 bases at J, with 9 bases between the two ends. CDR3 DNA: TGTGCCAGCAGTTGGGCAAGGTCTAATGAAAAACTGTTTTTT. It codes for CASSWARSNEKLFF.

This clonotype was observed a handful of times. This sequence joins TRBV7-8 and TRBJ2-1, with 10 positions matching TRBD2. The CDR3 extends over 15 amino acids. The germline V gene has CDR1 SGHVS and CDR2 FQNEAQ. The V segment lost 0 bases and the J segment 8 bases; nucleotides outside the gene matches: 4. CDR3 loop: CASSLASGRIDEQFF. The CDR3 DNA is TGTGCCAGCAGCTTAGCTAGCGGGAGGATTGATGAGCAGTTCTTC.

The rearrangement links TRBV5-1 to TRBJ2-6, with D possibly TRBD1 on 5 matching bases. Germline V gene lookup returns CDR1 SGHRS and CDR2 YFSETQ. The CDR3 has 21 residues. V lost 0 bases and J 1 base, leaving 23 bases between the germline ends. The chain's CDR3 is CASSLAQTGQVYTSGANVLTF. The CDR3 DNA follows: TGCGCCAGCAGCTTGGCCCAAACAGGCCAGGTTTATACATCTGGGGCCAACGTCCTGACTTTC.

Concerning this clonotype: Relative to the germline gene, one junction end is altered; a read error may explain this. V usage is TRBV11-2 and J usage is TRBJ2-7, with 7 bases fitting TRBD2. Germline V CDR1 and CDR2: SGHAT, FQNNGV. This CDR3 comprises 14 residues. The CDR3 nucleotides are TGTGCCAGCGGCTTAAGAGGGGCGGGGGATCCCCAGTACTTC. Translating it yields CASGLRGAGDPQYF. The full variable domain, with the rest looked up from reference TRBV11-2 and TRBJ2-7, is EAGVAQSPRYKIIEKRQSVAFWCNPISGHATLYWYQQILGQGPKLLIQFQNNGVVDDSQLPKDRFSAERLKGVDSTLKIQPAKLEDSAVYLCASGLRGAGDPQYFGPGTRLTVT.

The rearrangement uses TRBV7-3 and TRBJ2-3; D is unclear. Trimming left V 1 base short and J 4 bases short, with 9 bases between. Germline V gene data show CDR1 as SGHTA and CDR2 as FQGTGA. There are 14 residues in the CDR3. The CDR3 region is CASSLMLAADTQYF. CDR3 in DNA: TGTGCCAGCAGCTTAATGCTGGCGGCAGATACGCAGTATTTT.

The V gene is TRBV12-3 or TRBV12-4, the J gene TRBJ2-1; no clear D. The length of the CDR3 is 16 residues. The V gene lost 6 bases and the J gene lost 6 bases, with 21 bases spanning the gap. The CDR3 DNA reads as TGTGCCAGCAGCTGGAGTGACCCTCGTGCGACCAATGAGCAGTTCTTC. Translation gives CASSWSDPRATNEQFF.

V usage is TRBV9 and J usage is TRBJ2-5, with D perhaps given as TRBD1 or TRBD2 (7 bases each). Trimming pared 0 bases from V and 11 bases from J, leaving 14 bases between. Germline CDR1 reads SGDLS; CDR2 reads YYNGEE. This CDR3 contains 13 residues. CDR3 sequence reads: CASSVAPGGEQYF. The DNA for the CDR3 is TGTGCCAGCAGCGTAGCTCCAGGGGGGGAGCAGTACTTC.

In regard to this clonotype: At one end the junction does not follow the germline gene, possibly because of a read error. This rearrangement joins TRBV20-1 to TRBJ2-2; D may match TRBD1 or TRBD2 (5 bases each). CDR3 length: 15 residues. Germline CDR1 reads DFQATT; CDR2 reads SNEGSKA (reference sequence). In DNA, the CDR3 is TGCAGTGTCTCACTCCTAACGGGACCAACCGGGGAGTTGTTTTTT. It encodes CSVSLLTGPTGELFF.

The rearrangement links TRBV9 to TRBJ2-3; no clear D gene. The CDR3 spans 17 residues. Germline V gene sequence: CDR1 SGDLS, CDR2 YYNGEE. V gave up 3 bases and J gave up 0 bases, with 17 bases separating them. The CDR3 loop reads CASSARLAIASTDTQYF. The CDR3, as DNA: TGTGCCAGCAGCGCACGATTAGCTATTGCTAGCACAGATACGCAGTATTTT.

The CDR3 sequence is CASTTGRGNEQFF. CDR3 in DNA: TGTGCCAGCACAACGGGGAGAGGAAATGAGCAGTTCTTC. The rearrangement joins TRBV2 to TRBJ2-1; D is possibly TRBD2 (5 bases). V gave up 7 bases and J gave up 7 bases, with 14 bases separating them. This CDR3 spans 13 amino acids. Germline V gene lookup returns CDR1 SNHLY and CDR2 FYNNEI.

V gene TRBV20-1 combines with J gene TRBJ2-1; 7 bases are a match to TRBD2. V shed 7 bases and J 0 bases; nucleotides not matched to a gene: 12. Germline CDR1 and CDR2: DFQATT and SNEGSKA (reference sequence). The CDR3 loop spans 16 amino acids. This chain's CDR3 is CSVLPPSGGSYNEQFF. The CDR3 region has the DNA TGCAGTGTTCTTCCTCCTAGCGGAGGCTCCTACAATGAGCAGTTCTTC.

This clonotype occurred a few times. Here the CDR3 DNA reads TGTGCCAGCAGCCCCACCGCGGGCGGATTTTACGAGCAGTACTTC. It codes for CASSPTAGGFYEQYF. The chain joins TRBV7-2 to TRBJ2-4, with D possibly being TRBD2 (5 bases). The tail of the sequence fits TRBJ2-7 better, so the J call may be wrong. This CDR3 contains 15 residues. CDR1 and CDR2 from the germline V gene are SGHTA and FQGNSA.

The rearrangement links TRBV4-1 to TRBJ2-3, with D unresolved. Germline loops: CDR1 MGHRA, CDR2 YSYEKL. This CDR3 has 15 amino acids. V was clipped by 0 bases and J by 2 bases, with 9 bases between them. The CDR3 nucleotides read TGCGCCAGCAGCCAAGAAAGGTCCCACACAGATACGCAGTATTTT. Protein sequence: CASSQERSHTDTQYF.

This clonotype was detected a few times. The rearrangement uses TRBV5-5 and TRBJ1-2; D is unresolved. In germline, CDR1 is SGHKS, CDR2 YYEKEE (reference sequence). V was pared by 4 bases and J by 4 bases, with 8 bases between. The CDR3 loop spans 12 amino acids. CDR3 region: CASSQDLYGYTF. In DNA form, the CDR3 reads TGTGCCAGCAGCCAGGATCTCTATGGCTACACCTTC.

This chain links TRBV6-5 with TRBJ2-4; D is ambiguous. The CDR3 contains 14 residues. Germline V gene lookup returns CDR1 MNHEY and CDR2 SVGAGI. Trimming pared 0 bases from V and 4 bases from J, leaving 7 bases between. CDR3 in DNA: TGTGCCAGCAGTTACTCAGGGCAAAAAAACATTCAGTACTTC. Amino acid sequence: CASSYSGQKNIQYF.

This clonotype occurred a few times. This chain links TRBV24-1 with TRBJ2-1; D is unclear. Looked up from germline, CDR1 is KGHDR and CDR2 is SFDVKD. The ends were cut back, 3 bases at V and 8 bases at J, with 10 bases in the middle. The CDR3 spans 13 residues. As DNA, the CDR3 is TGTGCCACCAGTGATAATCTTTCTGATGAGCAGTTCTTC. Translation: CATSDNLSDEQFF.

The chain carries TRBV6-5 and TRBJ2-1; 11 positions agree with TRBD2. The CDR3 length is 17 residues. V trimming: 0 bases; J trimming: 2 bases; junction bases outside the gene matches: 3. The V gene's germline CDR1 is MNHEY and CDR2 SVGAGI. The CDR3 nucleotides read TGTGCCAGCAGTTACTCTAGGACTAGCGGGCCCTACAATGAGCAGTTCTTC. This translates into CASSYSRTSGPYNEQFF.

This chain connects TRBV5-1 to TRBJ2-5; TRBD2 agrees at 10 bases. J gave up 5 bases and V 0 bases, and 7 bases lay outside the gene matches. This CDR3 is 16 amino acids long. Germline CDR1 reads SGHRS; CDR2 reads YFSETQ. The CDR3 nucleotides are TGCGCCAGCAGCTTGGATGCTAGCGGGAGAGGGGAGACCCAGTACTTC. It specifies CASSLDASGRGETQYF.

The chain employs TRBV6-2 or TRBV6-3 and TRBJ2-5, with D unresolved. The CDR3 loop spans 17 amino acids. V was shortened by 2 bases and J by 2 bases, with 18 bases between the two germline ends. CDR1 MNHEY and CDR2 SVGEGT come from the germline V gene. The CDR3 sequence: CASSYRIVRNNQETQYF. The CDR3, as DNA: TGTGCCAGCAGTTACCGGATAGTACGGAACAATCAAGAGACCCAGTACTTC.

The chain combines TRBV20-1 with TRBJ2-7, with 11 nucleotides matching TRBD2. This CDR3 is built from 13 residues. V lost 6 bases and J lost 3; bases outside the gene matches: 4. The germline V gene encodes CDR1 DFQATT and CDR2 SNEGSKA (reference sequence). The CDR3 reads CSAETSGSYEQYF. In nucleotides, the CDR3 is TGCAGTGCGGAAACTAGCGGGAGCTACGAGCAGTACTTC.